These T cell receptor beta chains were read from a single sample in a study of fetal regulatory T cell absence and autoimmunity. Sequencing was performed with immunoSEQ multiplex PCR; in TCRdb, only in-frame clones are kept and a portion is missing. The repertoire consists of some 87,000 clones, with roughly 70% occurring once and the leading ten covering 2%. The sequencing input was pancreas tissue. The receptor set was obtained from a male donor with IPEX syndrome. CDR3s include the opening cysteine and the closing phenylalanine or tryptophan. A D gene is named only where the DNA matches it firmly. Clone size, where shown, is once, few, many, or a class for clones that have expanded.

clone size	D gene	V gene	J gene	CDR3 DNA	CDR3 protein
NA	TRBD1	TRBV5-5	TRBJ1-2	TGTGCCAGCAGCTTCTTCCACAGGGGGCAAGGCTACACCTTC	CASSFFHRGQGYTF
NA	NA	TRBV5-4	TRBJ2-2	TGTGCCAGCAGCTCCTCGAACACCGGGGAGCTGTTTTTT	CASSSSNTGELFF
NA	TRBD2	TRBV6-5	TRBJ2-1	TGTGCCAGCACCTGGACTAGCGGGAGCAAGTATGAGCAGTTCTTC	CASTWTSGSKYEQFF
NA	TRBD1	TRBV6-1	TRBJ1-2	TGTGCCAGCAGTGAATGGGACAGGGGGAACTATGGCTACACCTTC	CASSEWDRGNYGYTF
few	NA	TRBV11-2	TRBJ2-2	TGTGCCAGCAGCTCCTCTAGGCCCGGGGAGCTGTTTTTT	CASSSSRPGELFF
NA	NA	TRBV21-1	TRBJ1-4	TGTGCCAGCAGCAGGGCAACTAATGAAAAACTGTTTTTT	CASSRATNEKLFF
NA	NA	TRBV11-3	TRBJ2-7	TGTGCCAGCAGGTACCTACAGGGACCTTACGAGCAGTACTTC	CASRYLQGPYEQYF
few	NA	TRBV6-5	TRBJ2-4	TGTGCCAGCAGTTACTGGGGGCCGTCGGCCAAAAACATTCAGTACTTC	CASSYWGPSAKNIQYF
once	TRBD1	TRBV7-8	TRBJ2-7	TGTGCCAGCAGCGCACGGACAGGGGGCGGCGGGTACTACGAGCAGTACTTC	CASSARTGGGGYYEQYF
NA	NA	TRBV4-1	TRBJ2-7	TGCGCCAGCAGCCTCCCGGGACACAGCTCCTACGAGCAGTACTTC	CASSLPGHSSYEQYF
NA	TRBD1	TRBV25-1	TRBJ1-5	TGTGCCAGCAGTGGGGACAGGGGGAGCAATCAGCCCCAGCATTTT	CASSGDRGSNQPQHF
few	NA	TRBV5-6	TRBJ2-5	TGTGCCCCCCCCGTGACCCAGTACTTC	CAPPVTQYF
NA	TRBD2	TRBV5-1	TRBJ2-7	TGCGCCAGCCTCCTCGTGAAGCGGGAGGGCCAGGACATCTACGAGCAGTACTTC	CASLLVKREGQDIYEQYF
NA	TRBD2	TRBV5-6	TRBJ2-5	TGTGCCAGCAGCCGGGGTTCGGGGACTATTGAGACCCAGTACTTC	CASSRGSGTIETQYF
few	NA	TRBV6-6	TRBJ1-5	TGTGCCAGCAGTTACGGGAGGAATCAGCCCCAGCATTTT	CASSYGRNQPQHF
NA	TRBD2	TRBV19	TRBJ2-7	TGTGCCAGTAGTATAGTGGGCGGGAGCTCCTACGAGCAGTACTTC	CASSIVGGSSYEQYF
NA	NA	TRBV6-6	TRBJ1-1	TGTGCCAGCACCCTCCGGGGGAACACTGAAGCTTTCTTT	CASTLRGNTEAFF
few	TRBD1	TRBV9	TRBJ2-1	TGTGCCAGCAGCGTTCAGGGGGCTAGGGATGAGCAGTTCTTC	CASSVQGARDEQFF
NA	NA	TRBV7-6	TRBJ1-3	TGTGCCAGCAGCCTTCAGGGACACACCATATATTTT	CASSLQGHTIYF
NA	NA	TRBV20-1	TRBJ2-7	TGCAGTGCTGGACAGTCCTACGAGCAGTACTTC	CSAGQSYEQYF
NA	NA	TRBV6-1	TRBJ1-3	TGTGCCAGCAGTGAATCATTTGCGGCGAGCTCTGGAAACACCATATATTTT	CASSESFAASSGNTIYF
NA	NA	TRBV5-1	TRBJ2-2	TGCGCCAGCAGCTTGGTTCAGCGGGCCCACACCGGGGAGCTGTTTTTT	CASSLVQRAHTGELFF
many	NA	TRBV27	TRBJ1-6	TGTGCCAGCAGTTTACAGGGTTTTTATAATTCACCCCTCCACTTT	CASSLQGFYNSPLHF
many	TRBD1	TRBV5-4	TRBJ2-7	TGTGCCAGCAGCTTCGGGACAGGGGGCTACGAGCAGTACTTC	CASSFGTGGYEQYF